This TCR beta chain was observed in a study of Ad26.COV2.S vaccination and SARS-CoV-2 variants. Across the whole study: In the COV1001 trial, the donor was in the Ad26.COV2.S arm. Study results and limitations: Researchers reported similar non-spike TCR breadth in vaccine and placebo recipients. It was vaccine recipients, not placebo recipients, who had the higher spike-specific TCR breadth.

The germline V gene has CDR1 LNHDA and CDR2 SQIVND (reference sequence). Trimming pared 6 bases from V and 4 bases from J, leaving 13 bases between. This CDR3 contains 14 residues. To note about this clone: Antigen unknown.

Assay: immunoSEQ multiplex PCR; the TCRdb copy retains only in-frame clones and omits some. The sample shows 400,000 to 450,000 clones, 92% of them seen only once. Documented treatment: roughly 18 received Ad26.COV2.S at low or high dose, single or two shots; five or six received placebo; per-sample allocation not given. All samples were drawn on day 63, counting from the first vaccine or placebo injection. In Boston, an adult donor aged 18-55 years took part. V is TRBV19 and J is TRBJ1-5; D is unclear. The sequencing used peripheral blood, collected in a trial of Ad26.COV2.S vaccine versus placebo. This clonotype was obtained from a person aged 18 to 59 who received the Ad26.COV2.S COVID-19 vaccine or a placebo. The CDR3 DNA is TGTGCCAGTAGGCGAAGGGAGAGGAATCAGCCCCAGCATTTT. Amino acid sequence: CASRRRERNQPQHF.